The clone carrying this T cell receptor beta chain was seen a single time. Its antigen is unidentified. These data originate in a study of OX40 agonist ivuxolimab in advanced cancers. The germline V gene encodes CDR1 LGHNA and CDR2 YSLEER. V was cut by 1 base and J by 0 bases, with 10 bases left in between. The CDR3 contains 16 residues. Study results and limitations: CD4+ and CD8+ blood T cells expanded clonally by week 6 at 0.1 to 3.0 mg/kg.

The method was immunoSEQ multiplex PCR; TCRdb's version includes in-frame clones alone and lacks a portion of them. The repertoire holds about 35,000 clones, with approximately 79% as singletons. Systemic immunosuppression or autoimmune disease history was grounds to exclude patients. This material consisted of CD4+ or CD8+ T cells sorted from blood, taken in a trial of the OX40 agonist ivuxolimab. The sequence came from an adult with an advanced solid tumor such as melanoma, head and neck, liver or kidney cancer. V is TRBV4-3 and J is TRBJ1-3; a weak D match, TRBD1 (5 bases). Here the CDR3 reads CASSQGRGDSGNTIYF. DNA of the CDR3: TGCGCCAGCAGCCAAGGGAGGGGTGACTCTGGAAACACCATATATTTT.